The clone carrying this TCR beta chain was seen a single time. Its target is unknown. The primer mix had 60 Vbeta and 13 Jbeta primers. Generated by immunoSEQ multiplex PCR, the TCRdb table keeps only in-frame clones and is missing some. Among 65,000 to 70,000 clones listed, less than 75% were seen once. The data derive from a study of cytomegalovirus exposure and HLA in healthy donors. Broader study findings: TCR beta V segments were, for the most part, productive about 87% or about 30% of the time in an earlier analysis. Later findings reportedly placed an Asian-associated ancestry cluster below the approximately 700-donor mean for N-insertions. A cluster of highly shared sequence variants was likely a sequencing artifact.

Germline V gives CDR1 MNHEY, CDR2 SMNVEV (reference sequence). V gave up 4 bases and J gave up 3 bases, with 6 bases separating them. The CDR3 is made up of 12 amino acids. The TCR comes from a woman aged 30 to 39 in good health and CMV-seronegative. The chain is built from TRBV27 and TRBJ1-2; a possible D gene is TRBD1 (5 bases). Specimen: PBMCs. For the CDR3, the DNA is TGTGCCAGCAGTTCGGGGGACTATGGCTACACCTTC. It specifies CASSSGDYGYTF.